The 11 T cell receptor beta chains below all came from one sample that was sequenced in a study of regulatory T cells in long-lasting Graves disease. Time point defined: persistent/refractory GD, antithyroid drugs over 5 years with positive TRAb. PBMC-extracted RNA yielded the TCR library. According to the study, TCR beta libraries were built with iRepertoire HTBI primers and CDR3-region Arm-PCR. TCRdb ran MiXCR on the multiplex PCR reads and lists one entry per CDR3 protein. The sample yields 420,000 or so distinct CDR3 sequences, about a quarter seen once. This specimen was peripheral blood mononuclear cells (PBMCs), taken when the disease was refractory, from a patient treated with antithyroid drugs. The receptors come from a female donor with Graves disease.

This clonotype was counted ten times or more. V gene TRBV11-2 combines with J gene TRBJ1-1, with D possibly TRBD1 on 5 matching bases. This CDR3 is built from 15 residues. The germline V gene encodes CDR1 SGHAT and CDR2 FQNNGV. Deletions cut 6 bases from V and 0 bases from J, with 14 bases between. This CDR3 is CASRSRQTMNTEAFF. For the CDR3, the DNA is TGTGCCAGCAGATCTAGACAGACCATGAACACTGAAGCTTTCTTT.

The gene calls are TRBV20-1 and TRBJ2-1; 13 bases line up with TRBD2. V was clipped by 6 bases and J by 5 bases; unmatched bases: 4. Germline CDR1 and CDR2: DFQATT and SNEGSKA (reference sequence). The CDR3 totals 14 residues. This CDR3 reads CSAVGLAGDNEQFF. In DNA form, the CDR3 reads TGCAGTGCCGTCGGACTAGCGGGGGACAATGAGCAGTTCTTC.

This clonotype was detected only a few times. This chain links TRBV19 with TRBJ1-1; D gene uncertain. Trimming removed 7 bases at V and 3 bases at J, with 18 bases between. Germline CDR1 LNHDA, CDR2 SQIVND (reference sequence). There are 15 residues in the CDR3. DNA of the CDR3: TGTGCCAGTACCCCCGGGCGACGAGTCTACACTGAAGCTTTCTTT. This sequence encodes CASTPGRRVYTEAFF.

As concerns this clonotype: A much larger clone differs from this one at a single base, so this may be a read error. The CDR3 nucleotides read TGCAGTGCAAAAACCGAACGCGGTGCGGAGACCCAGTACTTC. Residues: CSAKTERGAETQYF. The chain couples TRBV20-1 to TRBJ2-5; D is ambiguous. V lost 6 bases and J lost 5, with 19 bases in between. The CDR3 has 14 residues. Germline CDR1 and CDR2: DFQATT and SNEGSKA (reference sequence).

This clonotype was seen many times. The chain has TRBV7-2 and TRBJ2-7, with 12 bases lining up with TRBD2. Germline V gene data show CDR1 as SGHTA and CDR2 as FQGNSA. This CDR3 has 15 residues. The ends lost 5 bases at V and 5 bases at J; junction bases unmatched: 7. CDR3 protein: CASSLRTSGTDEQYF. The CDR3 DNA is TGTGCCAGCAGCCTCAGGACTAGCGGGACCGACGAGCAGTACTTC.

This clonotype was detected only a few times. The chain employs TRBV3-1 and TRBJ1-2; D not certain. CDR3 length equals 12 residues. Germline V CDR1 and CDR2: LGHDT, YNNKEL (reference sequence). V lost 1 base and J 8 bases, leaving 8 bases between the germline ends. Written as DNA, the CDR3 is TGTGCCAGCAGCCAAGGGGCGCAGGGCTACACCTTC. Protein sequence: CASSQGAQGYTF.

There are many counts of this clonotype. The genes are TRBV7-8 and TRBJ1-4; the D is unclear. Germline values: CDR1 SGHVS, CDR2 FQNEAQ. CDR3 length: 14 residues. With 1 base removed from V and 5 bases from J, the gap between germline ends came to 8 bases. The CDR3 loop reads CASSLVAPNEKLFF. In DNA form, the CDR3 reads TGTGCCAGCAGCTTAGTTGCGCCCAATGAAAAACTGTTTTTT.

This clonotype was found many times. The chain employs TRBV27 and TRBJ2-5, with D hard to call. In germline, CDR1 is MNHEY, CDR2 SMNVEV (reference sequence). This CDR3 has 16 residues. V was shortened by 5 bases and J by 1 base, with 17 bases between the two germline ends. The chain's CDR3 is CASSPADTYIQETQYF. The CDR3 region has the DNA TGTGCCAGCAGTCCGGCTGACACTTACATCCAAGAGACCCAGTACTTC.

This clonotype was counted a few times. The chain combines TRBV2 with TRBJ1-3; D uncertain. V was pared by 4 bases and J by 2 bases, with 9 bases between. The CDR3 runs to 14 residues. Germline V gives CDR1 SNHLY, CDR2 FYNNEI. The CDR3: CASSGGWAGNTIYF. Written as DNA, the CDR3 is TGTGCCAGCAGTGGAGGTTGGGCTGGAAACACCATATATTTT.

The table lists this clonotype with many counts. This could be a read error, since a much larger clone is one nucleotide away. The chain carries TRBV9 and TRBJ1-1; no clear D gene. Germline assignment: CDR1 SGDLS and CDR2 YYNGEE. CDR3 length: 14 amino acids. V was clipped by 0 bases and J by 5 bases, with 11 bases between them. CDR3 nucleotide sequence: TGTGCCAGCAGCGTAGGGAGGGTGAGGACTGAAGCTTTCTTT. This encodes CASSVGRVRTEAFF.

This clonotype was seen repeatedly, ten times or more. The chain has TRBV7-2 and TRBJ2-2; a possible D gene is TRBD2 (5 bases). The V gene lost 5 bases and the J gene lost 5 bases, with 9 bases spanning the gap. CDR1 is SGHTA and CDR2 is FQGNSA in the germline V gene. The CDR3 sequence is 13 residues long. The chain's CDR3 is CASSRPGTGELFF. Written as DNA, the CDR3 is TGTGCCAGCAGCCGGCCGGGAACCGGGGAGCTGTTTTTT.